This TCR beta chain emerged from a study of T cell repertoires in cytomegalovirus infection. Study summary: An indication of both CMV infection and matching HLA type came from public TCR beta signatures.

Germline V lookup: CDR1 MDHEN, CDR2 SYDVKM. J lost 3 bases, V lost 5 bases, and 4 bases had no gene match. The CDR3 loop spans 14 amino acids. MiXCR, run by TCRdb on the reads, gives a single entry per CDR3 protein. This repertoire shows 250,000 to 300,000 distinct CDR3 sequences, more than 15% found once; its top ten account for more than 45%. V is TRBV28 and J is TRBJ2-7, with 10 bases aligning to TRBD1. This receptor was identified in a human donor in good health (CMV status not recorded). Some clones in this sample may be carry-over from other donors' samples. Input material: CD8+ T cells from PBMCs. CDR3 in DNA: TGTGCCAGCAGTCGGTGGACAGGGGGCTACGAGCAGTACTTC. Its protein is CASSRWTGGYEQYF.